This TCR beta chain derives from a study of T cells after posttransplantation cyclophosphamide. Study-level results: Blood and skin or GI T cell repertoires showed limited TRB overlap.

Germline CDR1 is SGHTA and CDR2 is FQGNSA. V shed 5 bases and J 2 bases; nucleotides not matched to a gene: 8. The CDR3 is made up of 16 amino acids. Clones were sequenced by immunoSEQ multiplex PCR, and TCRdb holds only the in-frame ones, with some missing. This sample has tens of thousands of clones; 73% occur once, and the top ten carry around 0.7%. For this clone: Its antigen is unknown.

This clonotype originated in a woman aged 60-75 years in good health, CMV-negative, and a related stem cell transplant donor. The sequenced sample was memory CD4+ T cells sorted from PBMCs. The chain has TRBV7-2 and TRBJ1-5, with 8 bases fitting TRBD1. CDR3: CASSRSGGSRNQPQHF. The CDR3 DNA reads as TGTGCCAGCAGCAGATCAGGGGGCTCGCGCAATCAGCCCCAGCATTTT.